Reported below is one T cell receptor (beta chain). What it binds is unknown. These data belong to a study of T cell responses to AZD1222 COVID-19 vaccine. Study background: Timing groups of about 4 and about 12 weeks for second doses were pooled. Findings of the study overall: Donors were mostly white British, more females; clonal diversity possibly underestimated. Spike-specific TCR breadth and depth were elevated following two AZD1222 doses. Only six AZD1222 recipients tested seropositive at baseline.

V was pared by 4 bases and J by 5 bases, with 17 bases between. Germline CDR1 reads SGHVS; CDR2 reads FQNEAQ. This CDR3 contains 16 residues. This table comes from immunoSEQ multiplex PCR, and its TCRdb copy is limited to in-frame clones, with some not included. In the table there are 100,000 to 150,000 clones, 85% to 90% of which are singletons. This TCR was recovered from an adult in good health. The chain employs TRBV7-8 and TRBJ2-2; a possible D gene is TRBD2 (7 bases). This sample comprised peripheral blood, obtained on day 0 of AZD1222 vaccination. The CDR3 is CASSWLSGGATGELFF. The CDR3 DNA reads as TGTGCCAGCAGCTGGTTATCTGGGGGGGCAACCGGGGAGCTGTTTTTT.